One and the same sample provided the 10 T cell receptor beta chains below, sequenced in a study of Ad26.COV2.S vaccination and SARS-CoV-2 variants (dated by TCRdb to the early 2020s). To prepare the library, the immunoSEQ multiplex PCR assay was applied. What TCRdb holds here is the immuneACCESS table cut down to in-frame rearrangements. Part of the clones is not present; checked against another copy, under half of the missing clones reflect an unresolved V gene, and the others are unexplained. Within this sample are around 370,000 clones, with 70% to 90% of them counted one time only. The biggest ten clones account for roughly 3.3% of the sample. Read against the paper, the sample's treatment or condition label means: 15 to 20 received Ad26.COV2.S at low or high dose, single or two shots; five or six received placebo; per-sample allocation not given. For vaccine and placebo recipients, repertoires were sequenced using samples collected on day 63 after the first injection.

The source was peripheral blood, collected in a trial of Ad26.COV2.S vaccine versus placebo. These receptors originate from a person aged 18 to 59 who received the Ad26.COV2.S COVID-19 vaccine or a placebo.

The chain carries TRBV10-2 and TRBJ1-5; unclear D gene. From germline, CDR1 is WSHSY and CDR2 SAAADI. The CDR3 extends over 13 amino acids. V dropped 2 bases and J dropped 0 bases, with 2 bases sitting between them. For the CDR3, the DNA is TGCGCCAGCAGTGAGAATAGCAATCAGCCCCAGCATTTT. Its protein is CASSENSNQPQHF.

The table lists this clone with a few counts. The V and J genes are TRBV11-2 and TRBJ2-7; possibly TRBD2 for D (6 bases). Germline lookup yields CDR1 SGHAT and CDR2 FQNNGV. Trimming took 3 bases from V and 3 from J, leaving 12 bases between them. The CDR3 extends over 14 amino acids. CDR3 region: CASSFVGSVYEQYF. CDR3 nucleotides: TGTGCCAGCAGCTTTGTCGGGAGCGTCTACGAGCAGTACTTC.

V is TRBV9 and J is TRBJ1-1, with a tentative D call TRBD1 (6 bases). The CDR3 is 16 residues long. Germline lookup yields CDR1 SGDLS and CDR2 YYNGEE. V lost 3 bases to trimming and J lost 1 base, with 16 bases between them. The CDR3 loop is CASSEGGTVGNTEAFF. The DNA of the CDR3 is TGTGCCAGCAGCGAGGGGGGGACGGTTGGGAACACTGAAGCTTTCTTT.

This rearrangement joins TRBV5-8 to TRBJ2-3; D not resolved. The germline V gene has CDR1 SGHTS and CDR2 YDEGEE. The ends were cut back, 0 bases at V and 0 bases at J, with 8 bases in the middle. This CDR3 spans 15 amino acids. The CDR3 DNA sequence: TGTGCCAGCAGCTTGGCTCTGCTTAGCACAGATACGCAGTATTTT. Translated, it gives CASSLALLSTDTQYF.

The chain carries TRBV3-1 (or the pseudogene TRBV3-2) and TRBJ2-1, with D hard to call. V lost 3 bases to trimming and J lost 5 bases, with 14 bases between them. Germline V gene data show CDR1 as LGHDT and CDR2 as YNNKEL (reference sequence). There are 15 residues in the CDR3. CDR3 DNA sequence: TGTGCCAGCAGCCATGACGGTCTCCTCAACAATGAGCAGTTCTTC. Protein sequence: CASSHDGLLNNEQFF.

The chain joins TRBV11-2 to TRBJ2-7, with 9 positions matching TRBD1. Per the germline V gene, CDR1 is SGHAT and CDR2 is FQNNGV. V lost 5 bases, J lost 0 bases, and 11 bases stayed unmatched. This CDR3 comprises 17 residues. CDR3 nucleotide sequence: TGTGCCAGCAGCACCGTGGGACAGGGATTGGCCTCCTACGAGCAGTACTTC. Amino acids: CASSTVGQGLASYEQYF. Variable domain in full (rest from reference TRBV11-2 and TRBJ2-7): EAGVAQSPRYKIIEKRQSVAFWCNPISGHATLYWYQQILGQGPKLLIQFQNNGVVDDSQLPKDRFSAERLKGVDSTLKIQPAKLEDSAVYLCASSTVGQGLASYEQYFGPGTRLTVT.

This chain uses TRBV9 with TRBJ1-2, with unresolved D. The V end lost 3 bases, the J end lost 4 bases, and 10 bases lay between the germline ends. CDR1 and CDR2 from the germline V gene are SGDLS and YYNGEE. This CDR3 comprises 13 residues. The chain's CDR3 is CASSGKPPYGYTF. In DNA form, the CDR3 reads TGTGCCAGCAGCGGTAAACCCCCCTATGGCTACACCTTC.

The chain is built from TRBV2 and TRBJ2-7; TRBD1 matches 9 bases. Looked up from germline, CDR1 is SNHLY and CDR2 is FYNNEI. The ends lost 6 bases at V and 6 bases at J; junction bases unmatched: 21. CDR3 size: 18 residues. CDR3 nucleotide sequence: TGTGCCAGCAGAAAAAGGGACAGGGTTTTAGGTTTGGCTAGCGAGCAGTACTTC. It yields the protein CASRKRDRVLGLASEQYF.

The genes are TRBV18 and TRBJ1-1, with unresolved D. CDR1 KGHSH and CDR2 LQKENI come from the germline V gene. The CDR3 is 15 residues long. Trimming shortened V by 3 bases and J by 4 bases, and 15 bases separated the two germline ends. The CDR3 loop reads CASSPGLVESTEAFF. The CDR3 nucleotides read TGTGCCAGCTCACCGGGTCTGGTGGAGAGCACTGAAGCTTTCTTT.

The genes are TRBV7-9 and TRBJ1-6; perhaps TRBD1 as D (5 bases). The V end was cut by 1 base, the J end by 7 bases, with 14 bases between. CDR1 and CDR2 from the germline V gene are SEHNR and FQNEAQ (reference sequence). The CDR3 sequence is 16 residues long. This chain's CDR3 is CASSLVSGAVNSPLHF. Here the CDR3 DNA reads TGTGCCAGCAGCTTAGTCTCCGGGGCGGTCAATTCACCCCTCCACTTT. Together with reference TRBV7-9 and TRBJ1-6, the CDR3 gives the full variable domain: DTGVSQNPRHKITKRGQNVTFRCDPISEHNRLYWYRQTLGQGPEFLTYFQNEAQLEKSRLLSDRFSAERPKGSFSTLEIQRTEQGDSAMYLCASSLVSGAVNSPLHFGNGTRLTVT.